A single sample gave rise to the 8 T cell receptor beta chains below, sequenced in a study of blood T cell repertoires in COVID-19. Using immunoSEQ multiplex PCR, the repertoire was profiled, and TCRdb retains in-frame clones only, with some absent. The sample has just under 150,000 clones, 87% seen once; the top ten hold around 0.91%. The sample taken for sequencing was peripheral blood. These receptors came from a woman aged 50 to 65 with acute or convalescent COVID-19.

The chain employs TRBV5-5 and TRBJ1-6, with TRBD1 matching over 8 bases. This CDR3 region has 15 residues. V shed 3 bases, J shed 8 bases, and the junction held 7 bases outside the gene matches. Germline-derived CDR1 and CDR2 are SGHKS and YYEKEE (reference sequence). In DNA form, the CDR3 reads TGTGCCAGCAGCTGGCCACAGGGGGGAGATTCACCCCTCCACTTT. This encodes CASSWPQGGDSPLHF.

The chain combines TRBV29-1 with TRBJ1-1, with D unresolved. Germline CDR1 reads SQVTM; CDR2 reads ANQGSEA. This CDR3 has 13 residues. Trimming stripped 2 bases from V and 3 bases from J, with 10 bases between. In DNA, the CDR3 is TGCAGCGTTGAACATGGCGGATACACTGAAGCTTTCTTT. Its protein product is CSVEHGGYTEAFF.

The J gene is TRBJ2-7, the V gene TRBV9; 9 bases are shared with TRBD1. With 0 bases clipped from V and 6 bases from J, the junction kept 4 bases outside the gene matches. Germline assignment: CDR1 SGDLS and CDR2 YYNGEE. CDR3 length equals 14 residues. DNA of the CDR3: TGTGCCAGCAGCGTAGCGGGACAGGGTCCCGAGCAGTACTTC. Translating it yields CASSVAGQGPEQYF.

The genes are TRBV7-9 and TRBJ1-2, with D possibly matching TRBD1 (5 bases). The CDR3 runs 16 residues. Trimming shortened V by 5 bases and J by 4 bases, and 20 bases separated the two germline ends. Germline CDR1 is SEHNR and CDR2 is FQNEAQ (reference sequence). The CDR3 sequence: CASSHPVPDIPYGYTF. CDR3 nucleotide sequence: TGTGCCAGCAGCCACCCAGTCCCGGACATCCCCTATGGCTACACCTTC.

V is TRBV7-3 and J is TRBJ2-5; 12 bases line up with TRBD2. V dropped 8 bases and J dropped 4; count of bases not matched to a gene: 5. The CDR3 is made up of 14 amino acids. CDR1 is SGHTA, CDR2 FQGTGA, per germline. The CDR3 bases are TGTGCCAGCGTGACTAGCGGGAGTAGAGAGACCCAGTACTTC. Translating it yields CASVTSGSRETQYF.

In this sample, this clone turned up once. The CDR3 spells CAISSPIAGANVLTF. CDR3 in DNA: TGTGCCATCAGTTCTCCGATAGCTGGGGCCAACGTCCTGACTTTC. V usage is TRBV10-3 and J usage is TRBJ2-6; D remains unclear. CDR3 length: 15 residues. The V and J ends lost 5 bases and 2 bases respectively, with 10 bases between them. Germline V gene lookup returns CDR1 ENHRY and CDR2 SYGVKD.

The J gene is TRBJ2-1, the V gene TRBV5-1; 8 bases are shared with TRBD1. Per the germline V gene, CDR1 is SGHRS and CDR2 is YFSETQ. The ends lost 7 bases at V and 2 bases at J; junction bases unmatched: 8. The CDR3 runs to 15 residues. The DNA for the CDR3 is TGCGCCAGCCGTACGACGGACAGGGCCTACAATGAGCAGTTCTTC. Encoded protein: CASRTTDRAYNEQFF.

V usage is TRBV29-1 and J usage is TRBJ1-1; weak D call: TRBD1 (5 bases). This CDR3 region has 11 residues. V gave up 6 bases and J gave up 4 bases, with 9 bases separating them. Germline CDR1 reads SQVTM; CDR2 reads ANQGSEA. The CDR3: CSVTERTEAFF. The CDR3 bases are TGCAGCGTGACAGAACGCACTGAAGCTTTCTTT.